This entry lists 8 T cell receptor beta chains sequenced from one sample in a study of T cell responses to AZD1222 COVID-19 vaccine (dated by TCRdb to about 2021). This specimen's time point label, per the study, means: about 28 days (+/-7) after the second vaccine dose. Library prep was done by the immunoSEQ multiplex PCR assay. TCRdb took over this immuneACCESS table, retaining in-frame rearrangements with V and J assigned. Such tables are incomplete; in checked studies, under half of the missing clones stem from an unresolved V gene, and the remainder is unexplained. The sample table lists more than 100,000 clones, roughly nine tenths of them with a count of one. The ten largest clones represent 2.6% of the sample. The input for sequencing was peripheral blood, taken 28 days after the second AZD1222 dose. These receptors were obtained from an adult who received the AZD1222 COVID-19 vaccine.

The count of this clone is one. The V gene is TRBV5-6, the J gene TRBJ1-4; D remains unclear. V was clipped by 4 bases and J by 3 bases, with 13 bases between them. Germline CDR1 and CDR2: SGHDT and YYEEEE. The CDR3 totals 15 residues. CDR3 in amino acids: CASSGAGSANEKLFF. The CDR3 DNA reads as TGTGCCAGCAGCGGCGCGGGCTCGGCTAATGAAAAACTGTTTTTT. The full variable domain, in which reference TRBV5-6 and TRBJ1-4 provide the parts outside the CDR3, is DAGVTQSPTHLIKTRGQQVTLRCSPKSGHDTVSWYQQALGQGPQFIFQYYEEEERQRGNFPDRFSGHQFPNYSSELNVNALLLGDSALYLCASSGAGSANEKLFFGSGTQLSVL.

The CDR3 is CASSVGGGAWETQYF. DNA of the CDR3: TGTGCCAGCTCGGTCGGCGGGGGGGCATGGGAGACCCAGTACTTC. V usage is TRBV2 and J usage is TRBJ2-5; the match to TRBD2 covers 9 bases. J was trimmed by 5 bases and V by 8 bases; bases with no gene match: 12. Germline V CDR1 and CDR2: SNHLY, FYNNEI. The CDR3 loop spans 15 amino acids.

V and J are TRBV18 and TRBJ2-7; TRBD1 matches at 11 bases. The trim removed 5 bases at V and 4 bases at J, leaving 4 bases unmatched. This CDR3 contains 14 residues. Germline-derived CDR1 and CDR2 are KGHSH and LQKENI. The CDR3 DNA follows: TGTGCCAGCTCAGGACAGGGGGCACTATACGAGCAGTACTTC. It encodes CASSGQGALYEQYF. Filled out from reference TRBV18 and TRBJ2-7, the complete variable domain reads NAGVMQNPRHLVRRRGQEARLRCSPMKGHSHVYWYRQLPEEGLKFMVYLQKENIIDESGMPKERFSAEFPKEGPSILRIQQVVRGDSAAYFCASSGQGALYEQYFGPGTRLTVT.

The chain recombines TRBV6-5 with TRBJ2-7, with TRBD2 identical over 9 bases. The CDR3 covers 15 residues. V trimming: 6 bases; J trimming: 1 base; junction bases outside the gene matches: 7. Germline assignment: CDR1 MNHEY and CDR2 SVGAGI. This chain's CDR3 is CASRAGTSRSYEQYF. The DNA for the CDR3 is TGTGCCAGCAGGGCCGGGACTAGCCGATCCTACGAGCAGTACTTC.

V is TRBV3-1 (or the pseudogene TRBV3-2) and J is TRBJ2-7, with a tentative D call TRBD1 (7 bases). V lost 11 bases, J lost 0 bases, and 11 bases lay in between. Germline CDR1 and CDR2: LGHDT and YNNKEL (reference sequence). The CDR3 runs to 12 residues. The CDR3 sequence: CASGDSSYEQYF. Written as DNA, the CDR3 is TGTGCCTCGGGGGACAGCTCCTACGAGCAGTACTTC.

The V and J genes are TRBV10-3 and TRBJ2-7; D unclear. Germline V gene sequence: CDR1 ENHRY, CDR2 SYGVKD. The V gene lost 0 bases and the J gene lost 6 bases, with 12 bases spanning the gap. This CDR3 is built from 14 residues. This chain's CDR3 is CAISESRPVGEQYF. The CDR3 DNA follows: TGTGCCATCAGTGAGTCGAGGCCGGTGGGCGAGCAGTACTTC.

The genes are TRBV5-4 and TRBJ1-4, with D possibly TRBD1 on 5 matching bases. Deletions cut 6 bases from V and 3 bases from J, with 12 bases between. From germline, CDR1 is SGHNT and CDR2 YYREEE (reference sequence). The CDR3 contains 14 residues. The CDR3 bases are TGTGCCAGCACCACCGGGGGGGCTAATGAAAAACTGTTTTTT. This gives the protein CASTTGGANEKLFF.

The V call is TRBV6-6, the J call TRBJ1-2, with TRBD1 matching over 9 bases. The J segment lost 8 bases and the V segment lost 4 bases, leaving 5 bases of the junction unmatched. CDR1 and CDR2 from the germline V gene are MNHNY and SVGAGI (reference sequence). The CDR3 contains 13 residues. CDR3 residues: CASSWGQGKGYTF. The CDR3 DNA follows: TGTGCCAGCAGTTGGGGACAGGGAAAGGGCTACACCTTC.